The 23 T cell receptor beta chains presented below share a single source sample, sequenced in a study of cytotoxic CD8 clonotypes in ibrutinib-treated CLL. Data came from immunoSEQ multiplex PCR; TCRdb stores just in-frame clones and leaves some out. In the table there are roughly 150,000 clones, about 80% of which are singletons. The sequencing used PBMCs, collected after 24 months of ibrutinib treatment. Source of these receptors: a human donor with chronic lymphocytic leukemia.

This clone turned up a few times. The chain carries TRBV27 and TRBJ1-4; D may be TRBD1 (6 bases). Germline CDR1 and CDR2: MNHEY and SMNVEV (reference sequence). Deletions cut 6 bases from V and 8 bases from J, with 22 bases between. The CDR3 is 16 amino acids. The CDR3 loop reads CASSPINTGTGEKLFF. Written as DNA, the CDR3 is TGTGCCAGCAGCCCCATCAATACAGGGACTGGGGAAAAACTGTTTTTT.

The chain links TRBV6-6 to TRBJ2-5; D may be TRBD1 (5 bases). CDR3 length: 14 amino acids. The ends were cut back, 0 bases at V and 2 bases at J, with 7 bases in the middle. Germline V CDR1 and CDR2: MNHNY, SVGAGI (reference sequence). CDR3 residues: CASSYSGRQETQYF. The CDR3 DNA reads TGTGCCAGCAGTTACTCGGGGCGGCAAGAGACCCAGTACTTC.

This clone has more than one count but fewer than ten. The J gene is TRBJ2-2, the V gene TRBV4-2; D remains ambiguous. Germline V gene sequence: CDR1 LGHNA, CDR2 YNFKEQ. CDR3 length equals 11 residues. With 6 bases removed from V and 5 bases from J, the gap between germline ends came to 4 bases. The CDR3 loop reads CASRVTGELFF. The CDR3 DNA reads TGTGCCAGCAGGGTTACCGGGGAGCTGTTTTTT.

The V and J genes are TRBV2 and TRBJ1-2; no firm D call. The CDR3 has 14 amino acids. V was shortened by 4 bases and J by 4 bases, with 13 bases between the two germline ends. Per germline, CDR1 SNHLY and CDR2 FYNNEI. CDR3 region: CASSGLDVGYGYTF. The DNA of the CDR3 is TGTGCCAGCAGTGGTTTGGATGTGGGCTATGGCTACACCTTC.

The V gene is TRBV30, the J gene TRBJ1-1; D might be TRBD1 (6 bases). Trimming took off 3 bases at V and 1 base at J, with 9 bases between the two ends. This CDR3 is 13 amino acids long. Germline V gives CDR1 GTSNPN, CDR2 SVGIG (reference sequence). DNA for the CDR3: TGTGCCTGGAGGGTAGGGGGGAACACTGAAGCTTTCTTT. Encoded protein: CAWRVGGNTEAFF.

V gene TRBV2 combines with J gene TRBJ2-7; TRBD1 might be the D (5 bases). V lost 6 bases and J 4 bases, leaving 7 bases between the germline ends. The CDR3 is made up of 11 amino acids. Per the germline V gene, CDR1 is SNHLY and CDR2 is FYNNEI. The CDR3 region is CASSREYEQYF. The CDR3 DNA is TGTGCCAGCAGCAGGGAATACGAGCAGTACTTC.

The chain is built from TRBV6-1 and TRBJ2-1; TRBD2 agrees at 11 bases. V trimming: 4 bases; J trimming: 4 bases; junction bases outside the gene matches: 9. Germline loops: CDR1 MNHNS, CDR2 SASEGT. The CDR3 extends over 17 amino acids. CDR3 in amino acids: CASSAILAGGLYNEQFF. CDR3 nucleotides: TGTGCCAGCAGTGCAATTCTAGCGGGGGGTTTGTACAATGAGCAGTTCTTC.

The chain carries TRBV15 and TRBJ1-4, with D maybe TRBD1 (5 bases). This CDR3 spans 17 amino acids. Germline V gives CDR1 LNHNV, CDR2 YYDKDF (reference sequence). The V end was cut by 3 bases, the J end by 3 bases, with 17 bases between. CDR3 loop: CATSRGQEGRPNEKLFF. CDR3 nucleotide sequence: TGTGCCACCAGCAGGGGTCAGGAGGGACGGCCTAATGAAAAACTGTTTTTT. Filled out from reference TRBV15 and TRBJ1-4, the complete variable domain reads DAMVIQNPRYQVTQFGKPVTLSCSQTLNHNVMYWYQQKSSQAPKLLFHYYDKDFNNEADTPDNFQSRRPNTSFCFLDIRSPGLGDTAMYLCATSRGQEGRPNEKLFFGSGTQLSVL.

This clone was seen just once. This chain joins TRBV4-1 and TRBJ2-3, with D tentatively TRBD2 (5 bases). This CDR3 spans 16 amino acids. Trimming removed 4 bases from V and 1 base from J, with 15 bases in between. Germline CDR1 and CDR2: MGHRA and YSYEKL. The CDR3 is CASSLRTSRGTDTQYF. The DNA for the CDR3 is TGCGCCAGCAGCCTCCGGACTTCCAGAGGCACAGATACGCAGTATTTT.

This clone was seen more than once but under ten times. The rearrangement joins TRBV19 to TRBJ2-1, with 13 bases aligning to TRBD2. Looked up from germline, CDR1 is LNHDA and CDR2 is SQIVND (reference sequence). The CDR3 is 16 residues long. Losses at the gene ends were 5 bases for V and 8 bases for J; bases not matched to a gene: 9. In nucleotides, the CDR3 is TGTGCCAGTAGTCGCCAACTAGCGGGGGGGCTCGATGAGCAGTTCTTC. This encodes CASSRQLAGGLDEQFF.

The chain carries TRBV11-1 and TRBJ2-5; TRBD2 matches 13 bases. The DNA matches TRBJ2-7 better at its end, which makes the J call doubtful. Germline lookup yields CDR1 SGHAT and CDR2 FQDESV (reference sequence). This CDR3 contains 14 residues. The CDR3 DNA follows: TGTGCCAGCAGCACTAGCGGGAGGGCATACGAGCAGTACTTC. Translation: CASSTSGRAYEQYF.

This chain links TRBV10-3 with TRBJ2-1; D remains unclear. V lost 0 bases and J 0 bases, leaving 6 bases between the germline ends. The CDR3 totals 15 residues. Germline-derived CDR1 and CDR2 are ENHRY and SYGVKD. The CDR3 region has the DNA TGTGCCATCAGTGAGTCAGATAGCTCCTACAATGAGCAGTTCTTC. It yields the protein CAISESDSSYNEQFF.

The V call is TRBV11-3, the J call TRBJ2-5; D gene ambiguous. Trimming removed 6 bases from V and 1 base from J, with 12 bases in between. The germline V gene has CDR1 SGHNT and CDR2 YENEEA. This CDR3 has 14 residues. The CDR3 sequence is CASSPDRTQETQYF. In nucleotides, the CDR3 is TGTGCCAGCAGTCCCGACCGAACCCAAGAGACCCAGTACTTC. Looking up the rest from reference TRBV11-3 and TRBJ2-5 gives the full variable domain: EAGVVQSPRYKIIEKKQPVAFWCNPISGHNTLYWYLQNLGQGPELLIRYENEEAVDDSQLPKDRFSAERLKGVDSTLKIQPAELGDSAVYLCASSPDRTQETQYFGPGTRLLVL.

This clone has only a few counts. The V and J genes are TRBV18 and TRBJ2-3; TRBD1 matches 10 bases. V shed 8 bases, J shed 4 bases, and the junction held 6 bases outside the gene matches. The CDR3 is made up of 14 amino acids. CDR1 and CDR2 (germline): KGHSH, LQKENI. CDR3 residues: CASLRDRGSDTQYF. The CDR3 DNA follows: TGTGCCAGCCTTCGGGACAGGGGTTCAGATACGCAGTATTTT.

As to this clone: This same CDR3 is encoded by further DNA sequences in the sample. V and J are TRBV9 and TRBJ1-1; D unclear. V gave up 1 base and J gave up 1 base, with 5 bases separating them. Germline CDR1 SGDLS, CDR2 YYNGEE. The CDR3 has 13 residues. CDR3 DNA: TGTGCCAGCAGCGTAAGCAGGAACACTGAAGCTTTCTTT. The encoded protein is CASSVSRNTEAFF.

The chain uses TRBV5-1 and TRBJ2-1, with D unclear. V lost 0 bases, J lost 3 bases, and 7 bases lay in between. Germline V CDR1 and CDR2: SGHRS, YFSETQ. This CDR3 contains 14 residues. The DNA for the CDR3 is TGCGCCAGCAGCTTGGAGGGCCGCTACAATGAGCAGTTCTTC. It codes for CASSLEGRYNEQFF.

This clone was counted a single time. This sequence joins TRBV18 and TRBJ1-5, with unresolved D. Trimming removed 1 base at V and 7 bases at J, with 17 bases between. This CDR3 contains 16 residues. Germline assignment: CDR1 KGHSH and CDR2 LQKENI. In DNA form, the CDR3 reads TGTGCCAGCTCACCACAAAACGGCGGAGGAACCCAGCCCCAGCATTTT. This codes for CASSPQNGGGTQPQHF. The full variable domain, completed using reference TRBV18 and TRBJ1-5, is NAGVMQNPRHLVRRRGQEARLRCSPMKGHSHVYWYRQLPEEGLKFMVYLQKENIIDESGMPKERFSAEFPKEGPSILRIQQVVRGDSAAYFCASSPQNGGGTQPQHFGDGTRLSIL.

The V and J genes are TRBV2 and TRBJ1-6; D remains ambiguous. The germline V and J ends were trimmed by 4 bases and 7 bases, with 11 bases remaining between them. CDR1 is SNHLY, CDR2 FYNNEI, per germline. The CDR3 has 14 residues. The CDR3 nucleotides read TGTGCCAGCAGTGCAGTGGTTCGAAATTCACCCCTCCACTTT. This sequence encodes CASSAVVRNSPLHF. Full variable domain (outside the CDR3, taken from reference TRBV2 and TRBJ1-6): EPEVTQTPSHQVTQMGQEVILRCVPISNHLYFYWYRQILGQKVEFLVSFYNNEISEKSEIFDDQFSVERPDGSNFTLKIRSTKLEDSAMYFCASSAVVRNSPLHFGNGTRLTVT.

V is TRBV19 and J is TRBJ1-1, with D tentatively TRBD1 (6 bases). The CDR3 runs to 14 residues. The V gene lost 8 bases and the J gene lost 1 base, with 14 bases spanning the gap. CDR1 and CDR2 from the germline V gene are LNHDA and SQIVND (reference sequence). The CDR3 region has the DNA TGTGCCAGTTACACGGGACACAAGAACACTGAAGCTTTCTTT. Residues: CASYTGHKNTEAFF.

The V and J genes are TRBV14 and TRBJ2-1; the D gene could be TRBD1 or TRBD2 (6 bases each). The CDR3 loop spans 17 amino acids. The germline V gene has CDR1 SGHDN and CDR2 FVKESK. V gave up 3 bases and J gave up 0 bases, with 15 bases separating them. CDR3 region: CASSHTGTGSSYNEQFF. The CDR3 region has the DNA TGTGCCAGCAGCCACACAGGGACCGGGAGCTCCTACAATGAGCAGTTCTTC.

The table lists this clone with a count of one. CDR3 amino acids: CASSLIATGELFF. CDR3 sequence (DNA): TGTGCCAGCAGCCTTATCGCCACCGGGGAGCTGTTTTTT. The chain has TRBV9 and TRBJ2-2; D is uncertain. This CDR3 region has 13 residues. From germline, CDR1 is SGDLS and CDR2 YYNGEE. Trimming took 4 bases from V and 4 from J, leaving 8 bases between them.

The rearrangement links TRBV7-2 to TRBJ1-2, with 8 bases fitting TRBD1. Germline loops: CDR1 SGHTA, CDR2 FQGNSA. V trimming: 2 bases; J trimming: 8 bases; junction bases outside the gene matches: 7. The CDR3 contains 14 residues. Written as DNA, the CDR3 is TGTGCCAGCAGCTTAACCTGGACAGGGTCCGGCTACACCTTC. It is translated as CASSLTWTGSGYTF. The entire variable domain, with the rest obtained from reference TRBV7-2 and TRBJ1-2, is as follows: GAGVSQSPSNKVTEKGKDVELRCDPISGHTALYWYRQSLGQGLEFLIYFQGNSAPDKSGLPSDRFSAERTGGSVSTLTIQRTQQEDSAVYLCASSLTWTGSGYTFGSGTRLTVV.

The genes are TRBV2 and TRBJ2-7, with TRBD1 matching over 8 bases. Trimming removed 8 bases from V and 2 bases from J; junction bases left unmatched: 5. Per germline, CDR1 SNHLY and CDR2 FYNNEI. The CDR3 contains 13 residues. The CDR3, as DNA: TGTGCCAGCGGAGGACAGGGCACCTACGAGCAGTACTTC. Translating gives CASGGQGTYEQYF.